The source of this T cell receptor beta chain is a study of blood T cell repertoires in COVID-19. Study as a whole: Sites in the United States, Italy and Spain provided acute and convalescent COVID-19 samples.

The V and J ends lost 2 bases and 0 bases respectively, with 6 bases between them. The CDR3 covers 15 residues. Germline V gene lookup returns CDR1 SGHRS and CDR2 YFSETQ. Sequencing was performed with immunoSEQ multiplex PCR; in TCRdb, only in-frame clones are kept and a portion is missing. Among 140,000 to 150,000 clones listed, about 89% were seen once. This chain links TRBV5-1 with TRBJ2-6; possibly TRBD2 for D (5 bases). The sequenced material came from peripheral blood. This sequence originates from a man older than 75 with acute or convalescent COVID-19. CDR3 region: CASSLGSSGANVLTF. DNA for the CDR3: TGCGCCAGCAGCTTAGGGAGCTCTGGGGCCAACGTCCTGACTTTC.